This TCR beta chain was sequenced in a study of cytomegalovirus exposure and HLA in healthy donors. Across the whole study: Across under 450 genotyped donors, more than 75% landed in the Caucasian-associated ancestry cluster. Study outcomes and limitations: In vitro testing confirmed a few CMV-associated chains as specific for CMV antigens. The authors later linked a missense DCLRE1C variant to TCR beta V- and J-gene trimming. The HLA-A and HLA-B alleles of most subjects were reportedly predicted accurately from TCR beta sequences.

The germline CDR1 and CDR2 sequences are SGHRS and YFSETQ. With 0 bases clipped from V and 4 bases from J, the junction kept 9 bases outside the gene matches. The length of the CDR3 is 16 residues. Vbeta (60) and Jbeta (13) primers were used in the PCR. TCRdb's copy holds only in-frame clones and misses some; the assay was immunoSEQ multiplex PCR. The sample's table shows 150,000 or so clones. In regard to this clone: Antigen unknown.

Sequenced: PBMCs. The chain carries TRBV5-1 and TRBJ2-7, with 8 bases matching TRBD2. The sequence was collected from a man younger than 40 in good health and CMV-seronegative. DNA for the CDR3: TGCGCCAGCAGCTTGGAGGAGGTTAGCGGGGTTTACGAGCAGTACTTC. Translation gives CASSLEEVSGVYEQYF.